This paragraph covers one TCR beta chain sequence. What it binds is not known. The record originates from a study of shared clonotypes between healthy human individuals. About the study: Aged 18 to 49, the donors were a couple of women and a few men. Study-level points and caveats: Sampling covered blood only; tissue repertoires likely differ. For naive CD4 cells, 4% to 6% of clonotypes were shared across four donors. A reduction in generation probabilities was seen for non-shared clonotypes relative to those shared by all four donors.

Per germline, CDR1 SGHRS and CDR2 YFSETQ. V was shortened by 7 bases and J by 6 bases, with 17 bases between the two germline ends. This CDR3 is 13 amino acids long. Produced via immunoSEQ multiplex PCR; TCRdb's table is partial and in-frame only. The sample consists of 2,500,000 or so clones, 85% to 95% of them appearing once. The clonotype was recovered from a man aged 18-30 years in good health. Some clones in this sample may be carry-over from other donors' samples. Input material: naive CD4+ T cells from PBMCs. The subset was: CD45RA+ positively selected. This rearrangement joins TRBV5-1 to TRBJ2-7, with D possibly matching TRBD2 (5 bases). The CDR3 sequence is CASATQLVGEQYF. CDR3 DNA sequence: TGCGCCAGCGCAACCCAACTAGTAGGCGAGCAGTACTTC.